This T cell receptor beta chain stems from a study of T cell repertoires in cytomegalovirus infection. This clonotype was seen more than once but under ten times. Its target is unknown. TCRdb itself ran the reads through MiXCR, one entry per CDR3 protein. Here the sample spans hundreds of thousands of distinct CDR3 sequences, roughly 28% being singletons. This CDR3 comprises 15 residues. Germline assignment: CDR1 LNHDA and CDR2 SQIVND (reference sequence). V lost 4 bases, J lost 4 bases, and 9 bases stayed unmatched. Study-wide points: Ex vivo responses were dominated by HLA-C-restricted CMV-specific TCR beta clonotypes.

The sample was cultured PBMCs, taken from culture after CMV antigen stimulation. The V gene is TRBV19, the J gene TRBJ1-1, with 7 positions matching TRBD1. This TCR was sampled from a human donor in good health (CMV status not recorded). Some clones in this sample may be carry-over from other donors' samples. CDR3 coding DNA: TGTGCCAGTAGTACCGAGGACAGGTTGGTCACTGAAGCTTTCTTT. Its protein is CASSTEDRLVTEAFF.